The 20 T cell receptor beta chains reported below all come from one sample, sequenced in a study of control samples from healthy donors and cancer patients. Generated by immunoSEQ multiplex PCR, the TCRdb table keeps only in-frame clones and is missing some. The table has 150,000 to 190,000 clones, about 94% seen once. Sequencing input: blood. The receptors were gathered from a man aged 45 to 65 in good health.

This chain links TRBV10-2 with TRBJ2-7, with 8 bases lining up with TRBD1. Germline V gene lookup returns CDR1 WSHSY and CDR2 SAAADI. Unmatched junction bases numbered 4, after V lost 5 bases and J lost 7 bases. This CDR3 comprises 12 residues. The CDR3 DNA reads TGCGCCAGCAGTTCTCGGGACAGGGAGCAGTACTTC. Translated: CASSSRDREQYF.

The chain couples TRBV5-4 to TRBJ2-3; TRBD2 agrees at 11 bases. The trim removed 1 base at V and 3 bases at J, leaving 10 bases unmatched. The CDR3 has 18 amino acids. The germline gives CDR1 SGHNT, CDR2 YYREEE (reference sequence). CDR3 bases: TGTGCCAGCAGCTTGAGCCTAGCGGGAGGCCCAGGGACAGATACGCAGTATTTT. Encoded protein: CASSLSLAGGPGTDTQYF.

Here the CDR3 DNA reads TGTGCCAGCAGTTCCCCGGGGAGGACAGGCCGCTCCTACGAGCAGTACTTC. Its protein is CASSSPGRTGRSYEQYF. J is TRBJ2-7 and V is TRBV28; weak D call: TRBD1 (7 bases). The V and J ends lost 4 bases and 0 bases respectively, with 19 bases between them. From germline, CDR1 is MDHEN and CDR2 SYDVKM. The CDR3 runs 17 residues.

The chain carries TRBV3-1 (or the pseudogene TRBV3-2) and TRBJ2-3; TRBD2 aligns across 10 bases. Looked up from germline, CDR1 is LGHDT and CDR2 is YNNKEL (reference sequence). The CDR3 runs 16 residues. V lost 5 bases and J lost 4; bases outside the gene matches: 9. The CDR3 DNA is TGTGCCAGCAGCATTAATAGCGGGAGGCGCCCAGATACGCAGTATTTT. Amino acid sequence: CASSINSGRRPDTQYF.

This rearrangement joins TRBV12-5 to TRBJ2-5, with 7 bases fitting TRBD1. The CDR3 has 16 residues. The germline CDR1 and CDR2 sequences are LGHNT and FRNRAP. J was trimmed by 4 bases and V by 2 bases; bases with no gene match: 10. In nucleotides, the CDR3 is TGTGCTAGTGGTTTGCCGAAAGACAGGGAAAGAGAGACCCAGTACTTC. Residues: CASGLPKDRERETQYF.

V usage is TRBV5-1 and J usage is TRBJ1-2, with D perhaps matching TRBD1 (5 bases). Germline V gene lookup returns CDR1 SGHRS and CDR2 YFSETQ. Trimming stripped 2 bases from V and 5 bases from J, with 13 bases between. The CDR3 has 14 amino acids. This chain's CDR3 is CASSFSTEVYGYTF. The CDR3 coding sequence is TGCGCCAGCAGCTTTTCGACAGAGGTTTATGGCTACACCTTC.

This chain uses TRBV18 with TRBJ2-7; D remains ambiguous. Deletions cut 0 bases from V and 5 bases from J, with 8 bases between. This CDR3 spans 13 amino acids. Germline V lookup: CDR1 KGHSH, CDR2 LQKENI. The DNA of the CDR3 is TGTGCCAGCTCACCACCGCCGGAGAACGAGCAGTACTTC. Protein product: CASSPPPENEQYF.

V gene TRBV18 combines with J gene TRBJ2-3; D might be TRBD2 (6 bases). V lost 6 bases, J lost 0 bases, and 16 bases lay in between. The CDR3 is 16 amino acids. In germline, CDR1 is KGHSH, CDR2 LQKENI. The CDR3 DNA sequence: TGTGCCAGCTCCCAGCTACTAGCTACTAGCACAGATACGCAGTATTTT. This sequence encodes CASSQLLATSTDTQYF. The variable domain in full, completed from reference TRBV18 and TRBJ2-3, reads NAGVMQNPRHLVRRRGQEARLRCSPMKGHSHVYWYRQLPEEGLKFMVYLQKENIIDESGMPKERFSAEFPKEGPSILRIQQVVRGDSAAYFCASSQLLATSTDTQYFGPGTRLTVL.

The chain has TRBV5-1 and TRBJ1-1; D unresolved. Trimming took 6 bases from V and 4 from J, leaving 16 bases between them. Per the germline V gene, CDR1 is SGHRS and CDR2 is YFSETQ. This CDR3 contains 14 residues. The CDR3 sequence: CASTEQPLGTEAFF. The CDR3 DNA sequence: TGCGCCAGCACAGAACAGCCCTTGGGCACTGAAGCTTTCTTT.

This clone has only one observation. This chain connects TRBV4-2 to TRBJ1-3; 9 bases align to TRBD1. This CDR3 region has 16 residues. The ends lost 4 bases at V and 4 bases at J; junction bases unmatched: 8. The germline V gene has CDR1 LGHNA and CDR2 YNFKEQ. The CDR3 here is CASSPPGQGAGNTIYF. The CDR3 region has the DNA TGTGCCAGCAGCCCCCCGGGACAGGGTGCCGGAAACACCATATATTTT.

The V and J genes are TRBV5-1 and TRBJ2-5; no clear D gene. CDR3 size: 14 residues. V shed 4 bases and J shed 2 bases, with 12 bases lying between them. CDR1 SGHRS and CDR2 YFSETQ come from the germline V gene. The CDR3 bases are TGCGCCAGCAGCAAACGGACGGCTCAAGAGACCCAGTACTTC. Its protein is CASSKRTAQETQYF.

V usage is TRBV27 and J usage is TRBJ2-6; D is uncertain. The germline gives CDR1 MNHEY, CDR2 SMNVEV (reference sequence). With 5 bases removed from V and 0 bases from J, the gap between germline ends came to 14 bases. The CDR3 loop spans 17 amino acids. In nucleotides, the CDR3 is TGTGCCAGCAGTCTCCGGTCCCCGCGCTCTGGGGCCAACGTCCTGACTTTC. This translates into CASSLRSPRSGANVLTF.

The genes are TRBV7-9 and TRBJ1-4; no clear D gene. V lost 5 bases and J lost 2, with 9 bases in between. The CDR3 extends over 14 amino acids. Germline V gives CDR1 SEHNR, CDR2 FQNEAQ (reference sequence). The CDR3 DNA follows: TGTGCCAGCAGCCACCGGGAGACTAATGAAAAACTGTTTTTT. Translated: CASSHRETNEKLFF.

The chain couples TRBV11-3 to TRBJ2-1, with TRBD2 identical over 7 bases. CDR1 is SGHNT and CDR2 is YENEEA in the germline V gene. The CDR3 is made up of 17 amino acids. With 1 base clipped from V and 8 bases from J, the junction kept 14 bases outside the gene matches. The CDR3 region is CASSLALGAGAPDEQFF. The CDR3 nucleotides are TGTGCCAGCAGCTTAGCCCTCGGGGCGGGAGCCCCCGATGAGCAGTTCTTC.

In nucleotides, the CDR3 is TGTGCCAGCAGTGTCAGGGCGGAGACCCAGTACTTC. It codes for CASSVRAETQYF. The gene calls are TRBV6-2 or TRBV6-3 and TRBJ2-5; D possibly corresponds to TRBD1 (5 bases). The CDR3 length is 12 residues. Germline V gives CDR1 MNHEY, CDR2 SVGEGT. Deletions cut 5 bases from V and 5 bases from J, with 9 bases between.

The chain couples TRBV10-2 to TRBJ2-5; D possibly corresponds to TRBD2 (6 bases). V dropped 6 bases and J dropped 8 bases, with 19 bases sitting between them. This CDR3 spans 14 amino acids. Germline V gene data show CDR1 as WSHSY and CDR2 as SAAADI. CDR3 sequence: CASSPGVWGETQYF. The CDR3 nucleotides are TGCGCCAGCAGCCCGGGAGTTTGGGGGGAAACCCAGTACTTC.

This sequence joins TRBV29-1 and TRBJ2-2; a possible D gene is TRBD1 (5 bases). Germline V CDR1 and CDR2: SQVTM, ANQGSEA. V lost 5 bases and J 0 bases, leaving 16 bases between the germline ends. CDR3 length: 16 residues. The CDR3 DNA reads as TGCAGCGTTTCCGGCTCCCCAGGGACGAACACCGGGGAGCTGTTTTTT. It translates to CSVSGSPGTNTGELFF.

The genes are TRBV5-1 and TRBJ1-2; 7 bases map to TRBD1. Germline values: CDR1 SGHRS, CDR2 YFSETQ. The CDR3 sequence is 14 residues long. The V gene end was trimmed by 2 bases and the J gene end by 4 bases; junction bases not matched to a gene: 5. This chain's CDR3 is CASSLSTGTYGYTF. DNA for the CDR3: TGCGCCAGCAGCTTATCGACAGGGACCTATGGCTACACCTTC.

This chain uses TRBV3-1 (or the pseudogene TRBV3-2) with TRBJ1-4, with 9 bases matching TRBD1. This CDR3 comprises 16 residues. Germline CDR1 LGHDT, CDR2 YNNKEL (reference sequence). The junction had 13 bases not matched to a gene; V was cut back by 6 bases and J by 8 bases. In nucleotides, the CDR3 is TGTGCCAGCAGTTTCCTACAGGGGGCGGTTAGAGAAAAACTGTTTTTT. This encodes CASSFLQGAVREKLFF.

This chain uses TRBV2 with TRBJ2-7; D gene ambiguous. CDR3 size: 13 residues. The germline gives CDR1 SNHLY, CDR2 FYNNEI. V lost 6 bases and J lost 0, with 9 bases in between. The CDR3 coding sequence is TGTGCCAGCAGGACTCCCTCCTCCTACGAGCAGTACTTC. Its protein product is CASRTPSSYEQYF.